Listed here are 20 T cell receptor beta chains from one sample, sequenced in a study of long-term antiretroviral therapy in people with HIV (dated by TCRdb to between 2021 and 2022). Sequencing of the TRB variable region was done with the immunoSEQ hsTCRB v3.0 assay at survey level resolution. TCRdb obtained this table from immuneACCESS and retained in-frame rearrangements with V and J assigned. These tables miss some clones; where compared with another copy, unresolved V genes account for less than half of the shortfall, and the remainder is unexplained. The sample data list about 27,000 clones, and roughly 80% of these were observed just once. Roughly 9% of the sample is taken by the ten largest. Here the sequenced sample was unsorted PBMCs, taken 3 years after starting antiretroviral therapy. These receptors all stem from a man aged 35-49 years with HIV.

This chain links TRBV28 with TRBJ2-7, with a possible D match to TRBD2 (5 bases). Trimming took off 4 bases at V and 5 bases at J, with 15 bases between the two ends. Germline loops: CDR1 MDHEN, CDR2 SYDVKM. CDR3 size: 14 residues. The CDR3 loop is CASSYRGSRNEQYF. CDR3 nucleotides: TGTGCCAGCAGTTACCGAGGGAGTCGTAACGAGCAGTACTTC.

This clone was counted once. CDR3 amino acids: CASSDYRRGNEQFF. The CDR3 DNA sequence: TGTGCCAGCAGCGATTACCGACGGGGGAATGAGCAGTTCTTC. The chain joins TRBV7-9 to TRBJ2-1; D is possibly TRBD2 (6 bases). From germline, CDR1 is SEHNR and CDR2 FQNEAQ (reference sequence). The CDR3 contains 14 residues. V was clipped by 5 bases and J by 7 bases, with 15 bases between them.

This clone has a single count. The DNA for the CDR3 is TGTGCCAGCAGCTTGGGTGGTAGGGCCTACGAGCAGTACTTC. Its translation: CASSLGGRAYEQYF. The genes are TRBV5-4 and TRBJ2-7; D unresolved. Trimming cost V 0 bases and J 2 bases, with 9 bases left between them. The CDR3 has 14 residues. From germline, CDR1 is SGHNT and CDR2 YYREEE (reference sequence).

In this sample, this clone turned up once. The chain uses TRBV5-4 and TRBJ1-1; 9 bases are shared with TRBD1. This CDR3 is 15 amino acids long. Germline-derived CDR1 and CDR2 are SGHNT and YYREEE (reference sequence). V shed 4 bases and J 1 base; nucleotides not matched to a gene: 5. CDR3 sequence (DNA): TGTGCCAGCAGCAAACAGGGGGCCGGGAACACTGAAGCTTTCTTT. Amino acids: CASSKQGAGNTEAFF.

This clone was observed once. CDR3 amino acids: CASWIEWGQNEKLFF. The CDR3 DNA is TGTGCCAGTTGGATCGAATGGGGTCAGAATGAAAAACTGTTTTTT. V and J are TRBV6-5 and TRBJ1-4; D is unresolved. The germline V gene has CDR1 MNHEY and CDR2 SVGAGI. The length of the CDR3 is 15 residues. V was shortened by 9 bases and J by 5 bases, with 19 bases between the two germline ends.

This rearrangement joins TRBV15 to TRBJ2-5; 15 bases are a match to TRBD2. V trimming: 4 bases; J trimming: 9 bases; junction bases outside the gene matches: 12. The CDR3 consists of 17 residues. Germline CDR1 and CDR2: LNHNV and YYDKDF (reference sequence). CDR3 coding DNA: TGTGCCACCAGCACTCGGACTAGCGGGAGGGCCGGGGAGGCCCAGTACTTC. This sequence encodes CATSTRTSGRAGEAQYF.

The CDR3 here is CASTRSSQPSYNEQFF. The DNA for the CDR3 is TGCGCCAGCACCAGGTCGTCCCAGCCGAGTTACAATGAGCAGTTCTTC. This chain joins TRBV5-1 and TRBJ2-1, with unresolved D. Trimming removed 6 bases from V and 4 bases from J, with 20 bases in between. The CDR3 is made up of 16 amino acids. The germline CDR1 and CDR2 sequences are SGHRS and YFSETQ.

The chain is built from TRBV5-1 and TRBJ1-4; possible D gene TRBD1, 6 bases. Trimming cost V 4 bases and J 7 bases, with 11 bases left between them. Germline-derived CDR1 and CDR2 are SGHRS and YFSETQ. This CDR3 contains 13 residues. CDR3: CASSQGGVEKLFF. In nucleotides, the CDR3 is TGCGCCAGCAGCCAAGGGGGAGTTGAAAAACTGTTTTTT.

The chain recombines TRBV6-5 with TRBJ2-7; no clear D gene. The V end was cut by 0 bases, the J end by 4 bases, with 7 bases between. Germline V gene lookup returns CDR1 MNHEY and CDR2 SVGAGI. The CDR3 runs to 13 residues. The CDR3 nucleotides are TGTGCCAGCAGTTACTCGGCAGATTACGAGCAGTACTTC. As protein: CASSYSADYEQYF.

This sequence joins TRBV11-2 and TRBJ2-1, with D uncertain. Germline CDR1 and CDR2: SGHAT and FQNNGV. There are 12 residues in the CDR3. V was cut by 3 bases and J by 7 bases, with 7 bases left in between. CDR3: CASSFLGNEQFF. The CDR3 DNA sequence: TGTGCCAGCAGCTTTCTCGGGAATGAGCAGTTCTTC.

This clone was observed a few times. The gene calls are TRBV2 and TRBJ2-3; maybe TRBD2 (5 bases). V dropped 3 bases and J dropped 0 bases, with 7 bases sitting between them. Germline V CDR1 and CDR2: SNHLY, FYNNEI. The CDR3 has 14 residues. The CDR3 bases are TGTGCCAGCAGTGATCGGACTAGCACAGATACGCAGTATTTT. This sequence encodes CASSDRTSTDTQYF.

The CDR3 nucleotides are TGTGCCAGCAGCGTACTAGCGGGAAGCACAGATACGCAGTATTTT. As protein: CASSVLAGSTDTQYF. The V call is TRBV9, the J call TRBJ2-3; 9 bases match TRBD2. The V segment lost 1 base and the J segment 0 bases; nucleotides outside the gene matches: 0. Germline V gene data show CDR1 as SGDLS and CDR2 as YYNGEE. The CDR3 is 15 amino acids.

This rearrangement joins TRBV7-9 to TRBJ2-7; TRBD1 aligns across 10 bases. Unmatched junction bases numbered 4, after V lost 4 bases and J lost 4 bases. The CDR3 is 14 residues long. The germline gives CDR1 SEHNR, CDR2 FQNEAQ (reference sequence). The CDR3 here is CASSWRDRGYEQYF. CDR3 coding DNA: TGTGCCAGCAGCTGGAGGGACAGGGGTTACGAGCAGTACTTC.

The chain employs TRBV5-5 and TRBJ1-5; D unclear. The CDR3 spans 14 residues. V shed 0 bases and J shed 7 bases, with 11 bases lying between them. Germline lookup yields CDR1 SGHKS and CDR2 YYEKEE (reference sequence). The chain's CDR3 is CASSLGGIQQPQHF. The CDR3 DNA is TGTGCCAGCAGCTTGGGAGGGATCCAGCAGCCCCAGCATTTT. The full variable domain, with the rest looked up from reference TRBV5-5 and TRBJ1-5, is DAGVTQSPTHLIKTRGQQVTLRCSPISGHKSVSWYQQVLGQGPQFIFQYYEKEERGRGNFPDRFSARQFPNYSSELNVNALLLGDSALYLCASSLGGIQQPQHFGDGTRLSIL.

About this clone: The junction differs from germline at one of its ends, possibly a read error. This chain uses TRBV13 with TRBJ2-7, with D perhaps TRBD1 (5 bases). Germline V CDR1 and CDR2: PRHDT, FYEKMQ (reference sequence). The CDR3 has 16 amino acids. Here the CDR3 reads CASSQEMTAATYEQYF. The DNA for the CDR3 is TGCGCCAGCAGCCAAGAAATGACAGCAGCAACCTACGAGCAGTACTTC. The whole variable domain, filled in from reference TRBV13 and TRBJ2-7, reads AAGVIQSPRHLIKEKRETATLKCYPIPRHDTVYWYQQGPGQDPQFLISFYEKMQSDKGSIPDRFSAQQFSDYHSELNMSSLELGDSALYFCASSQEMTAATYEQYFGPGTRLTVT.

The chain couples TRBV7-7 to TRBJ1-1; unclear D gene. Germline V gene sequence: CDR1 SSHAT, CDR2 FNYEAQ (reference sequence). The CDR3 is made up of 11 amino acids. Trimming stripped 5 bases from V and 4 bases from J, with 5 bases between. The CDR3 sequence is CASSPLTEAFF. The CDR3 DNA follows: TGTGCCAGCAGCCCGCTCACTGAAGCTTTCTTT.

The chain employs TRBV19 and TRBJ2-2, with D tentatively TRBD1 (6 bases). Per germline, CDR1 LNHDA and CDR2 SQIVND (reference sequence). The V end was cut by 5 bases, the J end by 3 bases, with 10 bases between. The CDR3 contains 14 residues. This CDR3 reads CASSEGTHTGELFF. DNA of the CDR3: TGTGCCAGTAGTGAAGGGACACACACCGGGGAGCTGTTTTTT.

This chain links TRBV4-1 with TRBJ2-7, with D possibly being TRBD1 (5 bases). The CDR3 length is 13 residues. V was cut by 6 bases and J by 1 base, with 10 bases left in between. Looked up from germline, CDR1 is MGHRA and CDR2 is YSYEKL. The CDR3 region is CASSVTGSYEQYF. CDR3 sequence (DNA): TGCGCCAGCAGTGTTACAGGTTCCTACGAGCAGTACTTC.

The rearrangement uses TRBV7-9 and TRBJ2-3, with D unresolved. The CDR3 sequence is 15 residues long. The germline V and J ends were trimmed by 4 bases and 5 bases, with 16 bases remaining between them. Germline values: CDR1 SEHNR, CDR2 FQNEAQ (reference sequence). DNA for the CDR3: TGTGCCAGCAGCTCACCGGGCTGGGGTAAAGATACGCAGTATTTT. Protein product: CASSSPGWGKDTQYF.

The chain is built from TRBV7-7 and TRBJ1-1; no definite D call. The CDR3 length is 13 residues. The germline gives CDR1 SSHAT, CDR2 FNYEAQ (reference sequence). The germline V and J ends were trimmed by 4 bases and 0 bases, with 6 bases remaining between them. The CDR3 coding sequence is TGTGCCAGCAGCTCCGAGTTGAACACTGAAGCTTTCTTT. Translated, it gives CASSSELNTEAFF.